The present entry profiles one T cell receptor (beta chain) with its context. The sample is drawn from a study of radiotherapy plus CTLA-4 blockade in lung cancer. Focal radiation plus CTLA-4 blockade with ipilimumab was administered to patients who had chemo-refractory metastatic non-small-cell lung cancer. The assay was immunoSEQ multiplex PCR, and TCRdb's table has in-frame clones only and misses some. The sample holds over 75,000 clones, around four fifths seen once. Between the trimmed V and J ends, which lost 5 bases and 6 bases, there was a span of 11 bases. This CDR3 region has 13 residues. From germline, CDR1 is MDHEN and CDR2 SYDVKM.

The sequence derives from a human donor with non-small cell lung cancer who had stable disease on radiotherapy plus ipilimumab. V gene TRBV28 combines with J gene TRBJ2-1; no clear D gene. The sequences come from peripheral blood, collected from a patient treated with radiotherapy plus ipilimumab. CDR3 protein: CASSTEVGNEQFF. The CDR3 DNA is TGTGCCAGCAGTACCGAAGTCGGCAATGAGCAGTTCTTC.